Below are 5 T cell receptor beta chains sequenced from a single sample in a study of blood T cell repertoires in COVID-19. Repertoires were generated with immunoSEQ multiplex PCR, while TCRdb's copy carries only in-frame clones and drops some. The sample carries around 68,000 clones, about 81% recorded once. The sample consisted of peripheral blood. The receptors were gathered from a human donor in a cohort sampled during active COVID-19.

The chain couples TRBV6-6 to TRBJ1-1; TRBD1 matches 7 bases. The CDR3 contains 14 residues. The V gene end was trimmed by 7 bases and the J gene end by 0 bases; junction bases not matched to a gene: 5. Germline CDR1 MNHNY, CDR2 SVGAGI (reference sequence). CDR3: CASNSGQMNTEAFF. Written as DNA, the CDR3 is TGTGCCAGCAACTCGGGACAGATGAACACTGAAGCTTTCTTT.

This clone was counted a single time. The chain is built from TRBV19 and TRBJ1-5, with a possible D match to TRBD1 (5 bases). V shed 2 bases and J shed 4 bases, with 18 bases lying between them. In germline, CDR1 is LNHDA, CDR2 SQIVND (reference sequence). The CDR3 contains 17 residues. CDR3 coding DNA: TGTGCCAGTAGTATACTTGGTTGGGGGGGAGGAAATCAGCCCCAGCATTTT. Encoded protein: CASSILGWGGGNQPQHF.

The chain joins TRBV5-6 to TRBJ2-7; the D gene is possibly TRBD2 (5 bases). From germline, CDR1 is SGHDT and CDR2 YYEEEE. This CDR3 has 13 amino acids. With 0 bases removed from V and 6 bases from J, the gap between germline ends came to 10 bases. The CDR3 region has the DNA TGTGCCAGCAGCTTGGGCCCCAGCGGCGAGCAGTACTTC. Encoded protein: CASSLGPSGEQYF.

The CDR3 sequence is CASSADSYGYTF. The CDR3 DNA is TGTGCCAGCAGCGCTGACAGCTATGGCTACACCTTC. The chain employs TRBV5-4 and TRBJ1-2; maybe TRBD1 (5 bases). Trimming took 4 bases from V and 4 from J, leaving 8 bases between them. The length of the CDR3 is 12 residues. The germline gives CDR1 SGHNT, CDR2 YYREEE (reference sequence).

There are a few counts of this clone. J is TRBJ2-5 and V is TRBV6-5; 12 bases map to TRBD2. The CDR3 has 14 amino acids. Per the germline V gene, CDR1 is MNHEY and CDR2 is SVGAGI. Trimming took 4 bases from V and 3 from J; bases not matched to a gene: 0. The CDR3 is CASSWTSGKETQYF. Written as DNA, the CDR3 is TGTGCCAGCAGTTGGACTAGCGGGAAAGAGACCCAGTACTTC.